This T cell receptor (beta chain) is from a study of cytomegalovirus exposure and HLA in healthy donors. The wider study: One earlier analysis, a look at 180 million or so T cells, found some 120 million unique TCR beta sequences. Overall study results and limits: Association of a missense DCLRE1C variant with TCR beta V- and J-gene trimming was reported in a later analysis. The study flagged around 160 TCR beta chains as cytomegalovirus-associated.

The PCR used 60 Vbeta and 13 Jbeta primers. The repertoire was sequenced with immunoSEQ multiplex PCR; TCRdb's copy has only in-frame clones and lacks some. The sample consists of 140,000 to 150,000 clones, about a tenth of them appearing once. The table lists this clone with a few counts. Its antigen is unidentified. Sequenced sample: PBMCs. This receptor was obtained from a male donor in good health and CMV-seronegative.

CDR3 nucleotides: TGTGCCAGCAGAGCGGGAGGGCCTCGAATAGGGGAGCTGTTTTTT. Encoded protein: CASRAGGPRIGELFF. This chain uses TRBV28 with TRBJ2-2, with 10 bases matching TRBD2. Germline trimming cut 6 bases from V and 8 bases from J; bases unmatched to any gene: 9. The CDR3 spans 15 residues. Germline-derived CDR1 and CDR2 are MDHEN and SYDVKM.